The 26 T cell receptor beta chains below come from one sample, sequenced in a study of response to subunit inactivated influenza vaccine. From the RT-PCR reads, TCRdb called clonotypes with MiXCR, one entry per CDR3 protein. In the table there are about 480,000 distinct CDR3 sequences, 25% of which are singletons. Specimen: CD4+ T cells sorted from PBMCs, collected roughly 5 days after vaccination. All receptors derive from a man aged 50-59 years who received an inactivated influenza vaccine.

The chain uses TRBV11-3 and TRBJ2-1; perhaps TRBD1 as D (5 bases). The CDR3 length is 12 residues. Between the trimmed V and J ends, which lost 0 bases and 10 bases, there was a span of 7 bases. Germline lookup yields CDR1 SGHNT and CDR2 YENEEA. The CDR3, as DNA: TGTGCCAGCAGCTTAGATGCAGGGGAGCAGTTCTTC. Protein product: CASSLDAGEQFF.

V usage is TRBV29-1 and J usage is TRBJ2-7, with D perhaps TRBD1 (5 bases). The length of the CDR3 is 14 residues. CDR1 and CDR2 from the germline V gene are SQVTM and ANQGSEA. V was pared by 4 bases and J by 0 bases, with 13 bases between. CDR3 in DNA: TGCAGCGTTGGTGACAGACATAACTCCTACGAGCAGTACTTC. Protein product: CSVGDRHNSYEQYF.

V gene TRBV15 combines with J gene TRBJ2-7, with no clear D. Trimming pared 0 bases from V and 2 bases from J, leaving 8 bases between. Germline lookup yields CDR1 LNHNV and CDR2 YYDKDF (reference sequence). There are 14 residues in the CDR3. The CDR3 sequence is CATSRDPNAYEQYF. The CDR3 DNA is TGTGCCACCAGCAGAGATCCAAATGCCTACGAGCAGTACTTC.

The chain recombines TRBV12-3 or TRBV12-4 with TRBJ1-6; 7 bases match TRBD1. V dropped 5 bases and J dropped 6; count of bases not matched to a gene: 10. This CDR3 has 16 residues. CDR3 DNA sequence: TGTGCCAGCAGTCCCCAATCGGGGACAGTTAATTCACCCCTCCACTTT. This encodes CASSPQSGTVNSPLHF.

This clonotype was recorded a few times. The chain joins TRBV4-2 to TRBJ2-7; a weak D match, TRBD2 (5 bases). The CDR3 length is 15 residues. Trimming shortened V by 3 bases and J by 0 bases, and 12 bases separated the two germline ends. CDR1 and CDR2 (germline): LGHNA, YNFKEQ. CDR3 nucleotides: TGTGCCAGCAGCCAGGACTCCATTAGCTCCTACGAGCAGTACTTC. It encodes CASSQDSISSYEQYF.

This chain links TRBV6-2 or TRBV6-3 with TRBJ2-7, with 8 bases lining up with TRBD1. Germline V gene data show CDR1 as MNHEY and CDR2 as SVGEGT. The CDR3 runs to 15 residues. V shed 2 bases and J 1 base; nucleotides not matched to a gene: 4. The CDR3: CASSYRRTGSYEQYF. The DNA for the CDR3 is TGTGCCAGCAGTTACAGGAGGACAGGGTCCTACGAGCAGTACTTC.

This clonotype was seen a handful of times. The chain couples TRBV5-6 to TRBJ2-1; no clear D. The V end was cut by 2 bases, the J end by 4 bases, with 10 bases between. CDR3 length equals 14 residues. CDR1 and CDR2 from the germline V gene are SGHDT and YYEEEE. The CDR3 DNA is TGTGCCAGCAGCTTACGCGATCCTTACAATGAGCAGTTCTTC. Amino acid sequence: CASSLRDPYNEQFF. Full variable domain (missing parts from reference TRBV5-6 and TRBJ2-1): DAGVTQSPTHLIKTRGQQVTLRCSPKSGHDTVSWYQQALGQGPQFIFQYYEEEERQRGNFPDRFSGHQFPNYSSELNVNALLLGDSALYLCASSLRDPYNEQFFGPGTRLTVL.

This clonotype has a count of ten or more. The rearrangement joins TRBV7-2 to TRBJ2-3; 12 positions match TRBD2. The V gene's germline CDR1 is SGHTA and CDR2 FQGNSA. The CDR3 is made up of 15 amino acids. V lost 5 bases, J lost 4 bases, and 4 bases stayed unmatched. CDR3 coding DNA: TGTGCCAGCAGCAGACTAGCGGGAGCAGCAGATACGCAGTATTTT. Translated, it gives CASSRLAGAADTQYF.

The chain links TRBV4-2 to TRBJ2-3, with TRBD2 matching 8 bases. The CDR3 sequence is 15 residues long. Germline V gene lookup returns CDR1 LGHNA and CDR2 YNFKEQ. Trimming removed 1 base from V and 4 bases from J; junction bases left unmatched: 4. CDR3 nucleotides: TGTGCCAGCAGCCAAGCGGGAGGGCGGTCAGATACGCAGTATTTT. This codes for CASSQAGGRSDTQYF.

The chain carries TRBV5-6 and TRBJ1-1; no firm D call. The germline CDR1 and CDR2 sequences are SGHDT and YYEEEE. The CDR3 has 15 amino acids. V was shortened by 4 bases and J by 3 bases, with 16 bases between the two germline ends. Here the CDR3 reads CASSLSARMDTEAFF. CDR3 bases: TGTGCCAGCAGCCTTTCGGCCAGGATGGACACTGAAGCTTTCTTT.

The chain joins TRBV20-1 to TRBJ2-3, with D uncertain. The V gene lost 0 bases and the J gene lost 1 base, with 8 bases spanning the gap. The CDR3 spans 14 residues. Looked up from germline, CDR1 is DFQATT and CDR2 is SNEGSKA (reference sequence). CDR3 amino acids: CSARDDRGTDTQYF. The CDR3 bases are TGCAGTGCTAGAGATGATAGAGGCACAGATACGCAGTATTTT.

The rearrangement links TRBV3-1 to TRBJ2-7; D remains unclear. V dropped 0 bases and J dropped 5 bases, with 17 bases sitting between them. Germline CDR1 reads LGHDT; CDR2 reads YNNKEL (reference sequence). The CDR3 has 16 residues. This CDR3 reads CASSQEFITQWNEQYF. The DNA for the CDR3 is TGTGCCAGCAGCCAAGAATTCATTACCCAGTGGAACGAGCAGTACTTC.

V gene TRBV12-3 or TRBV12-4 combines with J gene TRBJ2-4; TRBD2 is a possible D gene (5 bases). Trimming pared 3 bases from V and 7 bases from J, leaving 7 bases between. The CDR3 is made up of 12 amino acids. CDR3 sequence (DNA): TGTGCCAGCAGTTTCGGGGTTAACATTCAGTACTTC. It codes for CASSFGVNIQYF.

CDR3 amino acids: CASSQLGTSGGTSYNEQFF. CDR3 DNA sequence: TGCGCCAGCAGCCAATTAGGGACTAGCGGGGGAACATCCTACAATGAGCAGTTCTTC. The chain couples TRBV4-1 to TRBJ2-1; 14 bases line up with TRBD2. The trim removed 2 bases at V and 1 base at J, leaving 7 bases unmatched. The CDR3 is 19 residues long. From germline, CDR1 is MGHRA and CDR2 YSYEKL.

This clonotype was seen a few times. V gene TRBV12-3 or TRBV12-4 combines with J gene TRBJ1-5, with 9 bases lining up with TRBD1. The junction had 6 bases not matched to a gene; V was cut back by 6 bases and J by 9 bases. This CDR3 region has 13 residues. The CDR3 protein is CASSGQGLGPQHF. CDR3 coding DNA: TGTGCCAGCAGCGGACAGGGGCTGGGGCCCCAGCATTTT.

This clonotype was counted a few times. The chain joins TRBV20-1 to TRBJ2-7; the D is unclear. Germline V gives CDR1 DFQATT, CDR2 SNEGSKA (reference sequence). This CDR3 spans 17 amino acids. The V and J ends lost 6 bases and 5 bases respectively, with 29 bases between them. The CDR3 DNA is TGCAGTGCGCTAGAGATGGGTCTTCAGAAGGTATTCCACGAGCAGTACTTC. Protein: CSALEMGLQKVFHEQYF.

CDR3 sequence reads: CSASTGHLKVTQYF. The DNA of the CDR3 is TGCAGTGCCTCGACGGGACACCTTAAAGTTACGCAGTATTTT. The chain carries TRBV20-1 and TRBJ2-3, with D possibly TRBD1 on 6 matching bases. The CDR3 covers 14 residues. Per the germline V gene, CDR1 is DFQATT and CDR2 is SNEGSKA (reference sequence). Trimming stripped 6 bases from V and 8 bases from J, with 21 bases between.

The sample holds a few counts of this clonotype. DNA of the CDR3: TGCAGTGGGGACTTCTACAATGAGCAGTTCTTC. Its protein product is CSGDFYNEQFF. The chain couples TRBV20-1 to TRBJ2-1, with D possibly TRBD2 on 6 matching bases. Germline V gene lookup returns CDR1 DFQATT and CDR2 SNEGSKA (reference sequence). Trimming shortened V by 7 bases and J by 3 bases, and 7 bases separated the two germline ends. The CDR3 totals 11 residues.

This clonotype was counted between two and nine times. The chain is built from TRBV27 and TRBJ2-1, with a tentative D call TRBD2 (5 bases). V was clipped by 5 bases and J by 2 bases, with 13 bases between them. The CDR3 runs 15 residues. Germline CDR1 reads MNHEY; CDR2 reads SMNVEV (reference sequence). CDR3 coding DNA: TGTGCCAGCAGTGGCGGACTCGCCACCTACAATGAGCAGTTCTTC. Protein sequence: CASSGGLATYNEQFF.

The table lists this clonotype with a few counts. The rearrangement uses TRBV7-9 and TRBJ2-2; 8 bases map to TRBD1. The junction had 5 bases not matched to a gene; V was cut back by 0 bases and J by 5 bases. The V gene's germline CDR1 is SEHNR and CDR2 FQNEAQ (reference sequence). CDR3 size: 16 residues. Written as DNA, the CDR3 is TGTGCCAGCAGCTTAGCCGGGACAGGATCAACCGGGGAGCTGTTTTTT. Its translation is CASSLAGTGSTGELFF. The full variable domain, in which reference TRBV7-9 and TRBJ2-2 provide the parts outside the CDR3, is DTGVSQNPRHKITKRGQNVTFRCDPISEHNRLYWYRQTLGQGPEFLTYFQNEAQLEKSRLLSDRFSAERPKGSFSTLEIQRTEQGDSAMYLCASSLAGTGSTGELFFGEGSRLTVL.

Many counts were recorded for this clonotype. CDR3 amino acids: CASSQDRRTGVYNEQFF. CDR3 nucleotides: TGCGCCAGCAGCCAAGACAGAAGGACAGGGGTGTACAATGAGCAGTTCTTC. The genes are TRBV4-3 and TRBJ2-1, with 9 bases aligning to TRBD1. Germline V lookup: CDR1 LGHNA, CDR2 YSLEER. Trimming took 0 bases from V and 4 from J; bases not matched to a gene: 7. CDR3 size: 17 residues.

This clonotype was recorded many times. CDR3 nucleotide sequence: TGTGCCAGCTCAATTCCGTTGACAGGGCGAACCGGGGAGCTGTTTTTT. Translating gives CASSIPLTGRTGELFF. The V gene is TRBV12-3 or TRBV12-4, the J gene TRBJ2-2; 7 bases map to TRBD1. V lost 8 bases and J lost 5; bases outside the gene matches: 14. The CDR3 loop spans 16 amino acids.

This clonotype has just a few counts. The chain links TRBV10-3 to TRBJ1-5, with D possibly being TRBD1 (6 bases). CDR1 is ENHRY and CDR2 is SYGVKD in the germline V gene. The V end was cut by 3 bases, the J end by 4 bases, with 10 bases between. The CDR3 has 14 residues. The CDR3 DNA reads TGTGCCATCAGTGAACAGGGCGAGAATCAGCCCCAGCATTTT. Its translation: CAISEQGENQPQHF.

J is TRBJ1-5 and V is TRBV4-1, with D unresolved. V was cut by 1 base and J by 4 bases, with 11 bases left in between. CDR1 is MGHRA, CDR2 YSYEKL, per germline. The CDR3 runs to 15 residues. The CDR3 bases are TGCGCCAGCAGCCAAGTAGGAGCGGGGAATCAGCCCCAGCATTTT. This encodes CASSQVGAGNQPQHF.

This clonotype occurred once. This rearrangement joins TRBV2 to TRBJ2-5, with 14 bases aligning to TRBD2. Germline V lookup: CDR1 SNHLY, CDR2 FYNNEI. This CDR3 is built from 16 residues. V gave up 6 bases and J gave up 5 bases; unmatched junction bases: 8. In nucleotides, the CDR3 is TGTGCCAGCAGCCCCGGGACTAGCGGGGGCGCGGAGACCCAGTACTTC. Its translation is CASSPGTSGGAETQYF.

DNA for the CDR3: TGTGCCAGCCGCACAGGTTATAATGGCTACACCTTC. Its translation: CASRTGYNGYTF. This chain links TRBV12-3 or TRBV12-4 with TRBJ1-2; D perhaps matches TRBD1 (5 bases). The CDR3 runs 12 residues. Deletions cut 8 bases from V and 6 bases from J, with 13 bases between.